This is a list of T cell receptor beta chains from one sample in a study of blood T cell repertoires in COVID-19. TCRdb's table, derived via immunoSEQ multiplex PCR, lists solely in-frame clones and lacks some. The data contain 200,000 to 250,000 clones, about 90% of them singletons. Specimen: peripheral blood. These receptors were taken from a man aged 25 to 40 with acute or convalescent COVID-19. The CDR3 runs from the conserved cysteine through the conserved F or W. Fields, in order: CDR3 DNA, CDR3 protein, J gene, V gene, D gene. A D gene is named only where the DNA matches it firmly.

TGTGCCAGCAGCTTAGTAGGGGGTCAGCCCCAGCATTTT,CASSLVGGQPQHF,TRBJ1-5,TRBV7-2,-
TGTGCCAGCAGCTTAGCTCTCCGGGACTCAATGAGCTCCTACAATGAGCAGTTCTTC,CASSLALRDSMSSYNEQFF,TRBJ2-1,TRBV7-8,-
TGTGCCAGCAGGCTCCATACTAGCTCCTACGAGCAGTACTTC,CASRLHTSSYEQYF,TRBJ2-7,TRBV28,-
TGTGCCATCAGTTCGATCCGGGACAGGGGCGCAGATACGCAGTATTTT,CAISSIRDRGADTQYF,TRBJ2-3,TRBV10-3,TRBD1
TGTGCCAGCAGCTTAAGGGGCGGGGCACAAGAGACCCAGTACTTC,CASSLRGGAQETQYF,TRBJ2-5,TRBV7-9,-
TGTGCCTGGAGTTCGCAGAGCACAGATACGCAGTATTTT,CAWSSQSTDTQYF,TRBJ2-3,TRBV30,-
TGTGCTAGTGGTTTGAAGGGAGGGCCCCAAGAGACCCAGTACTTC,CASGLKGGPQETQYF,TRBJ2-5,TRBV12-5,TRBD2
TGTGCCAGCAGTGAATATTTAGGGGGAGGGGCCGCCGGGGAGCTGTTTTTT,CASSEYLGGGAAGELFF,TRBJ2-2,TRBV25-1,-
TGCAGCGTTTCTGCGGGGACCTACGAGCAGTACTTC,CSVSAGTYEQYF,TRBJ2-7,TRBV29-1,-
TGTGCCAGCAGGAAAGACGGCGGCTCCTACAATGAGCAGTTCTTC,CASRKDGGSYNEQFF,TRBJ2-1,TRBV9,-
TGTGCCAGCACCCTCGGGGGGAATGGCTACACCTTC,CASTLGGNGYTF,TRBJ1-2,TRBV12-3/TRBV12-4,-
TGTGCCATCAGCCCCACGAGCTCCTACAATGAGCAGTTCTTC,CAISPTSSYNEQFF,TRBJ2-1,TRBV10-3,-
TGTGCCAGCAGGCTAACTAGCGGGGACACAGATACGCAGTATTTT,CASRLTSGDTDTQYF,TRBJ2-3,TRBV2,TRBD2
TGTGCCAGCACCACCGACAGGTTGAGGGTTCGGGGCTACACCTTC,CASTTDRLRVRGYTF,TRBJ1-2,TRBV28,-
TGTGCCAGCAGCCAATTAGCGGGGGGGCGCTCAGATACGCAGTATTTT,CASSQLAGGRSDTQYF,TRBJ2-3,TRBV4-2,TRBD2